This TCR beta chain was identified during a study of breast tumors, draining lymph nodes, adjacent tissues. Axillary draining lymph nodes of breast cancer patients supplied the node samples. Overall study findings and caveats: Compared with basal-like, luminal-like tumors shared significantly more repertoire with nontumor tissue.

This clonotype was detected ten times or more. Its specificity is unknown. Germline V gene data show CDR1 as KGHSH and CDR2 as LQKENI. The CDR3 loop spans 17 amino acids. With 6 bases removed from V and 0 bases from J, the gap between germline ends came to 15 bases. MiXCR, applied by TCRdb to the multiplex PCR reads, yields one record per CDR3 protein. Here the sample spans some 150,000 distinct CDR3 sequences, 30% to 35% being singletons. The TCR sequence derives from a female donor with breast cancer. Some clones in this sample may be carry-over from other donors' samples. The sample was axillary lymph node tissue. The chain joins TRBV18 to TRBJ2-6, with a possible D match to TRBD2 (5 bases). DNA of the CDR3: TGTGCCAGCTCCGGACTGGGAAGCAACTCTGGGGCCAACGTCCTGACTTTC. It is translated as CASSGLGSNSGANVLTF.